This T cell receptor (beta chain) is drawn from a study of control samples from healthy donors and cancer patients (dated by TCRdb to between 2020 and 2021). Notes on this clone: Its antigen is still unknown. The input lacks base qualities; no much larger clone sits a single base away.

V trim: 5 bases; J trim: 5 bases; unmatched bases: 19. CDR1 KGHSH and CDR2 LQKENI were looked up in the germline V gene. From the cysteine up to the phenylalanine, the CDR3 has a length of 18 residues. Left in the record is the CDR3 DNA by itself, 54 bases read in frame from the first base. Receptor amplification or capture employed the immunoSEQ multiplex PCR assay. The table was pulled from immuneACCESS by TCRdb, which kept in-frame rearrangements only. Such tables lose some clones; where checked, under half of the loss comes from unresolved V genes, and the rest has no known cause. The sample yields fewer than 95,000 clones; 85% to 90% were counted once. In total, the top ten clones hold over 0.95% of the sample.

Rearrangement joined TRBV18 to TRBJ2-3; 7 middle bases align to TRBD2. This receptor was identified in a woman in her 50s in good health. The sequenced sample consisted of blood. The CDR3 protein sequence reads: CASSSNIIGTILEDTQYF. Here is the DNA: TGTGCCAGCTCATCGAACATCATCGGGACTATCCTAGAAGATACGCAGTATTTT.